This note documents a single T cell receptor (beta chain) sequence. The antigen is undetermined. The sample comes from a study of graft-versus-host responses after intestinal transplantation. Produced via immunoSEQ multiplex PCR; TCRdb's table is partial and in-frame only. Here the sample spans under 150,000 clones, roughly 91% being singletons. V was trimmed by 2 bases and J by 6 bases, leaving 11 bases between them. Germline CDR1 SGHTA, CDR2 FQGTGA. The CDR3 has 13 residues. The rearrangement links TRBV7-3 to TRBJ2-7, with D maybe TRBD1 (5 bases). The clonotype comes from a human donor who received an intestinal transplant. The specimen comprised unstimulated CD4+ T cells sorted from spleen or lymph node cells, sampled before intestinal transplant. The CDR3 sequence: CASSLLLQGEQYF. DNA for the CDR3: TGTGCCAGCAGCTTACTACTCCAGGGCGAGCAGTACTTC.